Here is one T cell receptor beta chain with its context. These data come from a study of shared clonotypes between healthy human individuals. Only in-frame clones appear in the TCRdb table, and some are missing; sequencing was by immunoSEQ multiplex PCR. The data show about 1.5 million clones, 95% to 99% seen once. The CDR3 has 10 amino acids. With 7 bases removed from V and 6 bases from J, the gap between germline ends came to 5 bases. Looked up from germline, CDR1 is SNHLY and CDR2 is FYNNEI. V is TRBV2 and J is TRBJ2-3; unclear D gene. This TCR came from a young man in good health. The sample comprised naive CD4+ T cells sorted from blood. Subset here: CD45RA+ positively selected. The CDR3 nucleotides read TGTGCCAGCATTGGGGATACGCAGTATTTT. It codes for CASIGDTQYF.